Listed below are T cell receptor beta chains from one sample, sequenced in a study of T-cell reconstitution after alpha-beta-depleted transplantation in children. Each CDR3 protein is one row after TCRdb ran MiXCR on the PCR reads. The sample lists approximately 230,000 distinct CDR3 sequences, roughly 25% occurring once. The material was PBMCs, mostly from graft donor cells, obtained 360 days after TCRalphabeta/CD19-depleted stem cell transplant. These receptor sequences come from a female patient aged 2-15 years who had a stem cell transplant for congenital amegakaryocytic thrombocytopenia, so the T cells may come from the graft donor. CDR3s include the opening cysteine and the closing phenylalanine or tryptophan. A D gene is named only where the DNA matches it firmly. A clone size is listed for some rows: how often the clone was seen (once, few, many), or a class if it is expanded.

abundance: few
v_gene: TRBV7-9
d_gene: TRBD1
j_gene: TRBJ1-4
CDR3nt: TGTGCCAGCACCTCGGGACAGGGTGGTGAAAAACTGTTTTTT
CDR3aa: CASTSGQGGEKLFF

abundance: NA
v_gene: TRBV20-1
d_gene: TRBD2
j_gene: TRBJ2-7
CDR3nt: TGCAGTGCTACCCGTAGCGGGAGTGCCTACGAGCAGTACTTC
CDR3aa: CSATRSGSAYEQYF

abundance: NA
v_gene: TRBV12-3/TRBV12-4
d_gene: TRBD2
j_gene: TRBJ2-7
CDR3nt: TGTGCCAGCAGTTTCCCAATCGGGAGCGGGGTCCACGAGCAGTACTTC
CDR3aa: CASSFPIGSGVHEQYF

abundance: NA
v_gene: TRBV2
d_gene: NA
j_gene: TRBJ2-2
CDR3nt: TGTGCCAGCAGTGAAGCAGTGTGGATGTTTTTT
CDR3aa: CASSEAVWMFF

abundance: NA
v_gene: TRBV10-2
d_gene: TRBD1
j_gene: TRBJ1-2
CDR3nt: TGCGCCAGCAGTGATGTGTCTGGGACAGTCTATGGCTACACCTTC
CDR3aa: CASSDVSGTVYGYTF

abundance: NA
v_gene: TRBV9
d_gene: TRBD1
j_gene: TRBJ2-2
CDR3nt: TGTGCCAGCAGCGTGGACAGGGGGTTTGACACCGGGGAGCTGTTTTTT
CDR3aa: CASSVDRGFDTGELFF

abundance: NA
v_gene: TRBV14
d_gene: NA
j_gene: TRBJ2-7
CDR3nt: TGTGCCAGCGACACTAGCCCAGACTCCTACGAGCAGTACTTC
CDR3aa: CASDTSPDSYEQYF

abundance: few
v_gene: TRBV3-1
d_gene: NA
j_gene: TRBJ1-1
CDR3nt: TGTGCCAGCAGCCAAGGTCTAACAGGTGAAGCTTTCTTT
CDR3aa: CASSQGLTGEAFF

abundance: few
v_gene: TRBV4-1
d_gene: NA
j_gene: TRBJ1-2
CDR3nt: TGCGCCAGCAGCCAAGGTCTCGCAAACTTC
CDR3aa: CASSQGLANF

abundance: few
v_gene: TRBV3-1
d_gene: NA
j_gene: TRBJ2-7
CDR3nt: TGTGCCAGCAGCCAATCACTAGGCAACGAGCAGTACTTC
CDR3aa: CASSQSLGNEQYF

abundance: many
v_gene: TRBV12-3/TRBV12-4
d_gene: NA
j_gene: TRBJ2-2
CDR3nt: TGTGCCAGCAGTAGACTCCGAGCCGGGGAGCTGTTTTTT
CDR3aa: CASSRLRAGELFF

abundance: NA
v_gene: TRBV7-2
d_gene: TRBD1
j_gene: TRBJ2-1
CDR3nt: TGTGCCAGCAGCTTTCGACAGGGGTTATACAATGAGCAGTTCTTC
CDR3aa: CASSFRQGLYNEQFF

abundance: few
v_gene: TRBV3-1
d_gene: NA
j_gene: TRBJ1-4
CDR3nt: TGTGCCAGCAGCCAGCAGGGTGAGGCTGAAAAACTGTTTTTT
CDR3aa: CASSQQGEAEKLFF

abundance: few
v_gene: TRBV25-1
d_gene: TRBD2
j_gene: TRBJ2-5
CDR3nt: TGTGCCAGCAGTGAATCCCTAGCGGGAGCCTACGAGACCCAGTACTTC
CDR3aa: CASSESLAGAYETQYF

abundance: many
v_gene: TRBV10-3
d_gene: NA
j_gene: TRBJ2-3
CDR3nt: TGTGCCATCAGGCAGAAAACAGGGCAAGATACGCAGTATTTT
CDR3aa: CAIRQKTGQDTQYF

abundance: NA
v_gene: TRBV4-3
d_gene: TRBD2
j_gene: TRBJ2-1
CDR3nt: TGCGCCAGCAGCCACGGACTAGACTACAATGAGCAGTTCTTC
CDR3aa: CASSHGLDYNEQFF

abundance: NA
v_gene: TRBV11-2
d_gene: NA
j_gene: TRBJ2-7
CDR3nt: TGTGCCAGCAGCACGGGACCACCCACCGAGCAGTACTTC
CDR3aa: CASSTGPPTEQYF

abundance: NA
v_gene: TRBV18
d_gene: NA
j_gene: TRBJ2-7
CDR3nt: TGTGCCAGCTCACCAGGGGGTGAAGTCAGCGAGCAGTACTTC
CDR3aa: CASSPGGEVSEQYF

abundance: many
v_gene: TRBV5-1
d_gene: TRBD1
j_gene: TRBJ2-3
CDR3nt: TGCGCCAGCAGCATCGGACAGGTAGGAGATACGCAGTATTTT
CDR3aa: CASSIGQVGDTQYF

abundance: NA
v_gene: TRBV20-1
d_gene: NA
j_gene: TRBJ2-1
CDR3nt: TGCAGTGCTAGTGGCCCTAGCAATGAGCAGTTCTTC
CDR3aa: CSASGPSNEQFF

abundance: few
v_gene: TRBV20-1
d_gene: NA
j_gene: TRBJ1-1
CDR3nt: TGCAGTGCAACCGGACGGGGCGCTGAAGCTTTCTTT
CDR3aa: CSATGRGAEAFF

abundance: NA
v_gene: TRBV7-2
d_gene: TRBD2
j_gene: TRBJ2-4
CDR3nt: TGTGCCAGCAGCTTAAGCGGGAGCAACATTCAGTACTTC
CDR3aa: CASSLSGSNIQYF

abundance: NA
v_gene: TRBV11-2
d_gene: TRBD1
j_gene: TRBJ2-1
CDR3nt: TGTGCCAGCAGCACATACAGGGGGAGGTCAGGGAATGAGCAGTTCTTC
CDR3aa: CASSTYRGRSGNEQFF

abundance: NA
v_gene: TRBV12-3/TRBV12-4
d_gene: NA
j_gene: TRBJ2-7
CDR3nt: TGTGCCAGCAGTTTCCGAACCCAGGAGCAGTACTTC
CDR3aa: CASSFRTQEQYF

abundance: NA
v_gene: TRBV20-1
d_gene: NA
j_gene: TRBJ1-6
CDR3nt: TGCAGTGCCAGGGGCACGGGGGGCTCCTATAATTCACCCCTCCACTTT
CDR3aa: CSARGTGGSYNSPLHF

abundance: few
v_gene: TRBV20-1
d_gene: TRBD2
j_gene: TRBJ2-3
CDR3nt: TGCAGTGCTAGGGGACTAGCGTACACAGATACGCAGTATTTT
CDR3aa: CSARGLAYTDTQYF

abundance: few
v_gene: TRBV5-1
d_gene: TRBD1
j_gene: TRBJ2-3
CDR3nt: TGCGCCAGCAGCCAGGGACAGGGTGGCACAGATACGCAGTATTTT
CDR3aa: CASSQGQGGTDTQYF

abundance: many
v_gene: TRBV12-3/TRBV12-4
d_gene: NA
j_gene: TRBJ2-1
CDR3nt: TGTGCCAGCAGTACTAACAGGGTCGGTGAGCAGTTCTTC
CDR3aa: CASSTNRVGEQFF

abundance: few
v_gene: TRBV29-1
d_gene: TRBD2
j_gene: TRBJ2-5
CDR3nt: TGCAGCGTTGAAACTAGCGGGGTCCCTCAAGAGACCCAGTACTTC
CDR3aa: CSVETSGVPQETQYF

abundance: few
v_gene: TRBV4-1
d_gene: TRBD1
j_gene: TRBJ1-1
CDR3nt: TGCGCCAGCAGCCAAGATGAGGACAGGGGCATGGACACTGAAGCTTTCTTT
CDR3aa: CASSQDEDRGMDTEAFF

abundance: few
v_gene: TRBV5-1
d_gene: NA
j_gene: TRBJ1-1
CDR3nt: TGCGCCAGCAGCCCACAGACTCAATGGATGGCTGAAGCTTTCTTT
CDR3aa: CASSPQTQWMAEAFF

abundance: many
v_gene: TRBV12-3/TRBV12-4
d_gene: TRBD2
j_gene: TRBJ2-7
CDR3nt: TGTGCCAGCAGTTTAGGGGCTAGCGGGAGAAGCGAGCAGTACTTC
CDR3aa: CASSLGASGRSEQYF

abundance: NA
v_gene: TRBV29-1
d_gene: NA
j_gene: TRBJ2-1
CDR3nt: TGCAGCGTTGAGTCGGCCTGGGGATCCCGGAGTTGGGAGCAGTTCTTC
CDR3aa: CSVESAWGSRSWEQFF

abundance: many
v_gene: TRBV29-1
d_gene: TRBD2
j_gene: TRBJ2-1
CDR3nt: TGCAGCGTTGAGCCCGGGAGGGGCGATGAGCAGTTCTTC
CDR3aa: CSVEPGRGDEQFF

abundance: NA
v_gene: TRBV4-2
d_gene: NA
j_gene: TRBJ2-7
CDR3nt: TGTGCCAGCAGCCAAGCTGCCGACAACTACGAGCAGTACTTC
CDR3aa: CASSQAADNYEQYF

abundance: few
v_gene: TRBV4-2
d_gene: NA
j_gene: TRBJ2-7
CDR3nt: TGTGCCAGCAGCCAAGTTTCTCGACAGGATTTCTACGAGCAGTACTTC
CDR3aa: CASSQVSRQDFYEQYF

abundance: few
v_gene: TRBV6-5
d_gene: TRBD1
j_gene: TRBJ2-7
CDR3nt: TGTGCCAGCAGTTCCTTAGGACAGGGCCTCTACGAGCAGTACTTC
CDR3aa: CASSSLGQGLYEQYF

abundance: once
v_gene: TRBV7-7
d_gene: NA
j_gene: TRBJ2-3
CDR3nt: TGTGCCAGCAGCTCTAGAGGGAGGCCAGATACGCAGTATTTT
CDR3aa: CASSSRGRPDTQYF

abundance: NA
v_gene: TRBV5-1
d_gene: NA
j_gene: TRBJ1-2
CDR3nt: TGCGCCAGCAGCCAGGACAGTTTCTATGGCTACACCTTC
CDR3aa: CASSQDSFYGYTF

abundance: few
v_gene: TRBV7-2
d_gene: NA
j_gene: TRBJ2-2
CDR3nt: TGTGCCAGCAGCTTAGGGGGCCACGGGGAGCTGTTTTTT
CDR3aa: CASSLGGHGELFF

abundance: few
v_gene: TRBV25-1
d_gene: NA
j_gene: TRBJ2-7
CDR3nt: TGTGCCAGCAGTGAAGGGGGCGAGCAGTACTTC
CDR3aa: CASSEGGEQYF

abundance: many
v_gene: TRBV3-1
d_gene: NA
j_gene: TRBJ1-1
CDR3nt: TGTGCCAGCAGCCCTCGCCAGGGTATCAACACTGAAGCTTTCTTT
CDR3aa: CASSPRQGINTEAFF

abundance: few
v_gene: TRBV7-8
d_gene: NA
j_gene: TRBJ2-6
CDR3nt: TGTGCCAGCAGCTTATATGGGTTTAACTCTGGGGCCAACGTCCTGACTTTC
CDR3aa: CASSLYGFNSGANVLTF

abundance: NA
v_gene: TRBV15
d_gene: NA
j_gene: TRBJ2-7
CDR3nt: TGTGCCACCAGCAGAGATCGAGAGGGTCCGAGACTAGGTTTCTACGAGCAGTACTTC
CDR3aa: CATSRDREGPRLGFYEQYF

abundance: NA
v_gene: TRBV4-1
d_gene: NA
j_gene: TRBJ2-6
CDR3nt: TGCGCCAGCAGCCAACCGACAGGGGCCAACGTCCTGACTTTC
CDR3aa: CASSQPTGANVLTF

abundance: few
v_gene: TRBV5-1
d_gene: TRBD1
j_gene: TRBJ1-6
CDR3nt: TGCGCCAGCAGCTTGACAGGGGATAGCTATAATTCACCCCTCCACTTT
CDR3aa: CASSLTGDSYNSPLHF

abundance: NA
v_gene: TRBV7-8
d_gene: NA
j_gene: TRBJ2-1
CDR3nt: TGTGCCAGCAGCACCCCTACGGGAGACTATGAGCAGTTCTTC
CDR3aa: CASSTPTGDYEQFF

abundance: NA
v_gene: TRBV25-1
d_gene: NA
j_gene: TRBJ2-2
CDR3nt: TGTGCCAGCAGTGATATTCCAGCTCAGCCCACCGGGGAGCTGTTTTTT
CDR3aa: CASSDIPAQPTGELFF

abundance: once
v_gene: TRBV7-6
d_gene: NA
j_gene: TRBJ2-3
CDR3nt: TGTGCCAGCAGCTTAAACGAGCGGGCAGATACGCAGTATTTT
CDR3aa: CASSLNERADTQYF

abundance: many
v_gene: TRBV6-2/TRBV6-3
d_gene: NA
j_gene: TRBJ2-7
CDR3nt: TGTGCCAGCAGCAGCATAAACCACCTCGAGCAGTACTTC
CDR3aa: CASSSINHLEQYF

abundance: few
v_gene: TRBV10-3
d_gene: TRBD1
j_gene: TRBJ2-7
CDR3nt: TGTGCCATCAGTAGCGACAGGGGACGCTACGAGCAGTACTTC
CDR3aa: CAISSDRGRYEQYF